Included here is one T cell receptor beta chain sequence, with context. No antigen is known for it. These data originate in a study of cytomegalovirus exposure and HLA in healthy donors. Study details: Unique TCR beta sequences numbering 120 million or so came from 150 million to 200 million T cells in an earlier analysis. Study-wide results and limits: The study designated around 150 TCR beta chains cytomegalovirus-associated. Likely technical artifact: a cluster of highly shared sequence variants. Presence/absence analysis assumed near-uniform sequencing depth across donors.

The PCR ran on 60 Vbeta and 13 Jbeta primers. Repertoires were generated with immunoSEQ multiplex PCR, while TCRdb's copy carries only in-frame clones and drops some. This sample yields 150,000 to 200,000 clones, of which around 78% are seen a single time; roughly 2.1% belongs to the top ten. Per germline, CDR1 SGHAT and CDR2 FQNNGV. This CDR3 comprises 17 residues. Trimming pared 5 bases from V and 0 bases from J, leaving 16 bases between. This sequence joins TRBV11-2 and TRBJ2-2; D not resolved. Specimen: PBMCs. The sequence derives from a woman between 25 and 40 years old in good health and CMV-seropositive. Here the CDR3 DNA reads TGTGCCAGCAGCCCTCGTCCTACGTATTCGAACACCGGGGAGCTGTTTTTT. As protein: CASSPRPTYSNTGELFF.